The text below deals with one T cell receptor beta chain. This sample stems from a study of blood T cell repertoires in COVID-19. Enrolled through a virtual design, the participants were between roughly 18 and 100 years of age and came from 24 US areas. Assay used: immunoSEQ multiplex PCR; TCRdb lists only in-frame clones, some missing. Of about 270,000 clones in the sample, 70% to 90% were seen once. The germline CDR1 and CDR2 sequences are GTSNPN and SVGIG (reference sequence). The trim removed 7 bases at V and 7 bases at J, leaving 12 bases unmatched. This CDR3 comprises 14 residues. This chain joins TRBV30 and TRBJ2-3; 9 nucleotides align to TRBD2. The clonotype was recovered from a woman in her twenties or thirties with acute COVID-19. Sequencing input: PBMCs or T cells enriched from blood (not recorded which). CDR3 bases: TGTGCCTACACCGGGACTAGCCAGCCGTATACGCAGTATTTT. Amino acid sequence: CAYTGTSQPYTQYF.